This T cell receptor beta chain stems from a study of shared clonotypes between healthy human individuals. Overall study context: Donor ages ranged 18 to 49 years: a couple of women, a few men.

CDR3 length equals 14 residues. The V end lost 0 bases, the J end lost 2 bases, and 8 bases lay between the germline ends. The germline V gene encodes CDR1 SGHRS and CDR2 YFSETQ. About this clone: In the same sample, other DNA sequences code for this CDR3.

Sequencing was performed with immunoSEQ multiplex PCR; in TCRdb, only in-frame clones are kept and a portion is missing. The table has approximately 2.1 million clones, 90% to 95% seen once; the top ten hold under 0.45%. Sequencing was performed on naive CD4+ T cells from PBMCs. Subset in this sample: CD45RA+ positively selected. This TCR was recovered from a young man in good health. Some clones in this sample may be carry-over from other donors' samples. The chain carries TRBV5-1 and TRBJ2-5; the D gene is possibly TRBD2 (6 bases). The CDR3 DNA follows: TGCGCCAGCAGCTTGGTTGGGGGGCAAGAGACCCAGTACTTC. Translated, it gives CASSLVGGQETQYF.